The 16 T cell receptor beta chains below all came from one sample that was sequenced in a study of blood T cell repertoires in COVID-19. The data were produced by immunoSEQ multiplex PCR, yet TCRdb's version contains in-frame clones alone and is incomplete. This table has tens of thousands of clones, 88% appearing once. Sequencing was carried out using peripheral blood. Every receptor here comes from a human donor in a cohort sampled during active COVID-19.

CDR3 sequence: CAISQGRGNTIYF. The DNA of the CDR3 is TGTGCCATCAGTCAGGGAAGGGGAAACACCATATATTTT. The chain joins TRBV10-3 to TRBJ1-3, with D maybe TRBD1 (5 bases). Germline V gene lookup returns CDR1 ENHRY and CDR2 SYGVKD. The CDR3 contains 13 residues. Between the trimmed V and J ends, which lost 5 bases and 4 bases, there was a span of 9 bases.

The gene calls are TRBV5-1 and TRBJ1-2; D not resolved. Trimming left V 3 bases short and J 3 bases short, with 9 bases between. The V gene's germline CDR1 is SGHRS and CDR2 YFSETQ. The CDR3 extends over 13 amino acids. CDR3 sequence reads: CASSSRVDYGYTF. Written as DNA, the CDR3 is TGCGCCAGCAGCTCCCGGGTGGACTATGGCTACACCTTC.

This chain's CDR3 is CASSLHGQGLNYGYTF. In DNA form, the CDR3 reads TGTGCCAGCAGCTTACATGGACAGGGCCTTAACTATGGCTACACCTTC. This chain connects TRBV7-2 to TRBJ1-2, with 8 bases that match TRBD1. The J segment lost 1 base and the V segment lost 2 bases, leaving 6 bases of the junction unmatched. This CDR3 spans 16 amino acids. Per germline, CDR1 SGHTA and CDR2 FQGNSA.

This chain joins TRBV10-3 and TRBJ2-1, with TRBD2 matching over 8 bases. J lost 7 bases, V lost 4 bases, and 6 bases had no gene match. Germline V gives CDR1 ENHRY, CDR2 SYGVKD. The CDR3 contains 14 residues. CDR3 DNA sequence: TGTGCCATCAGTGTAGCGGGGAATGTAAATGAGCAGTTCTTC. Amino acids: CAISVAGNVNEQFF.

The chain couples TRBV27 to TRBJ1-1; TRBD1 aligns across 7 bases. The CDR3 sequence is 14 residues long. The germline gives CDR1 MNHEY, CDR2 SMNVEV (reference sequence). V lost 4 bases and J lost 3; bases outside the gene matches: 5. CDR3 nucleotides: TGTGCCAGCAGTTCGAGGGGGCTTGACACTGAAGCTTTCTTT. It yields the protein CASSSRGLDTEAFF.

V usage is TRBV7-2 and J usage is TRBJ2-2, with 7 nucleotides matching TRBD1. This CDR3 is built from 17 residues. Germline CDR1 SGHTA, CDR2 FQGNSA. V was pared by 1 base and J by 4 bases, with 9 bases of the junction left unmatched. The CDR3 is CASSLEGALVSTGELFF. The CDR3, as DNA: TGTGCCAGCAGCTTAGAGGGGGCCCTGGTGAGCACCGGGGAGCTGTTTTTT.

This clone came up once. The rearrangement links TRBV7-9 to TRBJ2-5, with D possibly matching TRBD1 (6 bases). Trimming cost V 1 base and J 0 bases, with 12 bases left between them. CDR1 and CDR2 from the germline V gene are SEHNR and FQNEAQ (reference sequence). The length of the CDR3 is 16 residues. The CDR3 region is CASSLGATGNQETQYF. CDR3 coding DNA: TGTGCCAGCAGCTTAGGAGCTACAGGGAACCAAGAGACCCAGTACTTC.

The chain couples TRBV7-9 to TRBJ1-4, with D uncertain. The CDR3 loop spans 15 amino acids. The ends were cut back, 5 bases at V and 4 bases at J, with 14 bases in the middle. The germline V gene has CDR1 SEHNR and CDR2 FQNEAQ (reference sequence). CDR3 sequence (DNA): TGTGCCAGCAGCGCGAGCCCCCGGGGTAATGAAAAACTGTTTTTT. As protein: CASSASPRGNEKLFF.

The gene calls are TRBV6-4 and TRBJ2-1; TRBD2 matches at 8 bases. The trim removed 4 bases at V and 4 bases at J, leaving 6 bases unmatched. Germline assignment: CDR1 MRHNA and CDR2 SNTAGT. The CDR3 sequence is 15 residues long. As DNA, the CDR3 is TGTGCCAGCAGTGCCTTAGCGGGACTATACAATGAGCAGTTCTTC. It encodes CASSALAGLYNEQFF.

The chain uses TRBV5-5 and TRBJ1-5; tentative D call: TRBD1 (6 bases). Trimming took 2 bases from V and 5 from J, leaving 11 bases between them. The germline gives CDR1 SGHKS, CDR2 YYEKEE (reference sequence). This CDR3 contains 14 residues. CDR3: CASSFDKGDQPQHF. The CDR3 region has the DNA TGTGCCAGCAGCTTCGACAAGGGGGATCAGCCCCAGCATTTT.

The DNA for the CDR3 is TGTGCCAGCAGCTTACCTACTAGAGGAGACCCTGGAAACACCATATATTTT. Amino acids: CASSLPTRGDPGNTIYF. The gene calls are TRBV7-6 and TRBJ1-3; D is ambiguous. Per germline, CDR1 SGHVS and CDR2 FNYEAQ. Deletions cut 2 bases from V and 2 bases from J, with 16 bases between. The CDR3 length is 17 residues. The full variable domain, rest sourced from reference TRBV7-6 and TRBJ1-3, is GAGVSQSPRYKVTKRGQDVALRCDPISGHVSLYWYRQALGQGPEFLTYFNYEAQQDKSGLPNDRFSAERPEGSISTLTIQRTEQRDSAMYRCASSLPTRGDPGNTIYFGEGSWLTVV.

The CDR3 loop is CASSPASGGLNEQFF. Written as DNA, the CDR3 is TGTGCCAGCAGTCCGGCTAGCGGGGGGCTCAATGAGCAGTTCTTC. This chain uses TRBV6-5 with TRBJ2-1, with 11 bases identical to TRBD2. The CDR3 spans 15 residues. The V segment lost 5 bases and the J segment 6 bases; nucleotides outside the gene matches: 6. Per the germline V gene, CDR1 is MNHEY and CDR2 is SVGAGI.

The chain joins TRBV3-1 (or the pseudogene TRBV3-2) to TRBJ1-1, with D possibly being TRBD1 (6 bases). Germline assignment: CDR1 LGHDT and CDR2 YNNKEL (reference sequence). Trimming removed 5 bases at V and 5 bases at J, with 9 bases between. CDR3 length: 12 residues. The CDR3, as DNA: TGTGCCAGCAGCTCCCAGGGGACTGAAGCTTTCTTT. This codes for CASSSQGTEAFF.

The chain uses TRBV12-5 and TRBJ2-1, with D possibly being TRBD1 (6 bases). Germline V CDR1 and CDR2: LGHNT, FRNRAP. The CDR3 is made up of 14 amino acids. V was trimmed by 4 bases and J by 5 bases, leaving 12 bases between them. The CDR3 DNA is TGTGCTAGTGGTTACCGGGACAAGAACAATGAGCAGTTCTTC. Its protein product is CASGYRDKNNEQFF.

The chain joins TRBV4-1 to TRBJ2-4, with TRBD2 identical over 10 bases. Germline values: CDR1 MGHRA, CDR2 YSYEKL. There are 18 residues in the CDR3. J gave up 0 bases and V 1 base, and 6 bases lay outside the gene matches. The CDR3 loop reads CASSQGLAGLLAKNIQYF. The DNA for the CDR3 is TGCGCCAGCAGCCAAGGACTAGCGGGCCTCCTAGCCAAAAACATTCAGTACTTC.

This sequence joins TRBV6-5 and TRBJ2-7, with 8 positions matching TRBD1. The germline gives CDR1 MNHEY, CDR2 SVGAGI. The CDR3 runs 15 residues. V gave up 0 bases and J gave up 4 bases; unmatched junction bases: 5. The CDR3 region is CASSYSKDRDYEQYF. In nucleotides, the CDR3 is TGTGCCAGCAGTTACTCGAAGGACAGGGATTACGAGCAGTACTTC.